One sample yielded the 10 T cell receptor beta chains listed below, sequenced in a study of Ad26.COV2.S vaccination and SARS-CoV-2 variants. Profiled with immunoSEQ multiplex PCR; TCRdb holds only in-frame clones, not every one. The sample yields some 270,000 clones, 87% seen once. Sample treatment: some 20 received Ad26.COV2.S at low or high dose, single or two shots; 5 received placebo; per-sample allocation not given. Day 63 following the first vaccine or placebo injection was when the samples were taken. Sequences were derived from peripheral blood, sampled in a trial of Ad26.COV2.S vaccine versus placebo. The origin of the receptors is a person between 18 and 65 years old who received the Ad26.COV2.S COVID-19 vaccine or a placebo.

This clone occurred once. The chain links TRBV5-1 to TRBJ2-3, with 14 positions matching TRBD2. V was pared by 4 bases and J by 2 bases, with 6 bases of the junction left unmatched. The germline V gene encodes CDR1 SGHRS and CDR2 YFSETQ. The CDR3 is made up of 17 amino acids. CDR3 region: CASSPWTSGGSTDTQYF. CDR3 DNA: TGCGCCAGCAGCCCCTGGACTAGCGGGGGGTCCACAGATACGCAGTATTTT.

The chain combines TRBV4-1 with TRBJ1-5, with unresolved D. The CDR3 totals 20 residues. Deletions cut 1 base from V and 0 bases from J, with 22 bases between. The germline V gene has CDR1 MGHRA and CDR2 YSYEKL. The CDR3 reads CASSQVDGAAVKVSNQPQHF. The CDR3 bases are TGCGCCAGCAGCCAAGTGGACGGCGCCGCAGTCAAGGTTAGCAATCAGCCCCAGCATTTT.

The DNA of the CDR3 is TGCGCCAGCAGCCAAACCCTGGGACGTCGGTACACTGAAGCTTTCTTT. Protein sequence: CASSQTLGRRYTEAFF. The chain combines TRBV4-3 with TRBJ1-1; a weak D match, TRBD1 (5 bases). The length of the CDR3 is 16 residues. Germline V gene lookup returns CDR1 LGHNA and CDR2 YSLEER. Trimming took 2 bases from V and 3 from J, leaving 16 bases between them.

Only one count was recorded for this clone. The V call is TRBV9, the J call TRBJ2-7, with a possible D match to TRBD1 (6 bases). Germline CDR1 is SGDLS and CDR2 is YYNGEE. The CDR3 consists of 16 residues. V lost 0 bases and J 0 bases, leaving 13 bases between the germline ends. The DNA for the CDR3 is TGTGCCAGCAGCGTAGCCGATGACAGGTACTCCTACGAGCAGTACTTC. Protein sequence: CASSVADDRYSYEQYF.

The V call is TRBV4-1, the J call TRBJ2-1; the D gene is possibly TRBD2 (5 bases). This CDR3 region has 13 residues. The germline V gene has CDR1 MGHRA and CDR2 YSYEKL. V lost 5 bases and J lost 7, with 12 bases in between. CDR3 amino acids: CASSAPSSNEQFF. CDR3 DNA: TGCGCCAGCAGCGCCCCTAGCAGTAATGAGCAGTTCTTC.

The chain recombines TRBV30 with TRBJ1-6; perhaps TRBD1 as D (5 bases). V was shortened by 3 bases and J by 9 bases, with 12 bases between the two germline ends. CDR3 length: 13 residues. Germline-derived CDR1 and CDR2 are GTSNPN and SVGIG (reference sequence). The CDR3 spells CAWRKSGGSPLHF. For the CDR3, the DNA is TGTGCCTGGAGAAAATCGGGGGGTTCACCCCTCCACTTT.

Written as DNA, the CDR3 is TGTGCCAGCAGCATGGACAGGGGAAGCTACGAGCAGTACTTC. Protein product: CASSMDRGSYEQYF. This rearrangement joins TRBV6-5 to TRBJ2-7, with TRBD1 matching over 9 bases. Germline-derived CDR1 and CDR2 are MNHEY and SVGAGI. J lost 3 bases, V lost 6 bases, and 6 bases had no gene match. The CDR3 extends over 14 amino acids.

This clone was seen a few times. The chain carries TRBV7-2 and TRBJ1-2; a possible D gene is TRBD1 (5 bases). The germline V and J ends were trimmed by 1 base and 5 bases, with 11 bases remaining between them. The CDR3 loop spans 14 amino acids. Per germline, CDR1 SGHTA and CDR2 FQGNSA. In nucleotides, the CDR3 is TGTGCCAGCAGCTTAGAAGGATGGGGGTATGGCTACACCTTC. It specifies CASSLEGWGYGYTF.

CDR3 nucleotide sequence: TGTGCCAGCTCACCGGTTGGCGGACTTTATGAAGCTTTCTTT. Its protein is CASSPVGGLYEAFF. The chain is built from TRBV18 and TRBJ1-1; D is undetermined. The germline CDR1 and CDR2 sequences are KGHSH and LQKENI. V shed 3 bases and J shed 7 bases, with 15 bases lying between them. This CDR3 comprises 14 residues.

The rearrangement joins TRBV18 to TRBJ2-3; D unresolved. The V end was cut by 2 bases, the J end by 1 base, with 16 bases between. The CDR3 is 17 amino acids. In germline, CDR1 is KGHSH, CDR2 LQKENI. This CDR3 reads CASSPESDFWGTDTQYF. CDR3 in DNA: TGTGCCAGCTCACCAGAATCGGATTTCTGGGGCACAGATACGCAGTATTTT.